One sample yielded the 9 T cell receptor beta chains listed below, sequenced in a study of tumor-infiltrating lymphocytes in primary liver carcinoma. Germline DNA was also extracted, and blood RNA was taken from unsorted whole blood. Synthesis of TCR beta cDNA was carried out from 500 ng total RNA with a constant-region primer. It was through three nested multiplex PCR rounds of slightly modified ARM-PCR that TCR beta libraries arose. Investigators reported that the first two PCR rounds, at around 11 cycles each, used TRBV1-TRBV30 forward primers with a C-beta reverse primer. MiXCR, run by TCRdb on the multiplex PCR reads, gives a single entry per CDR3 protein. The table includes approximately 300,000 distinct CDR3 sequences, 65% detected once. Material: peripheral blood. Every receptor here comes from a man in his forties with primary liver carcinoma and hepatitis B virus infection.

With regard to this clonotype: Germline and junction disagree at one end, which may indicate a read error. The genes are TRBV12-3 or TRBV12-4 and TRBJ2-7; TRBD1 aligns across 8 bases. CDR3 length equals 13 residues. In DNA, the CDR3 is TGTGCCAGCAGCCTTGGACAGGGCTACGACCAGTACTTC. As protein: CASSLGQGYDQYF.

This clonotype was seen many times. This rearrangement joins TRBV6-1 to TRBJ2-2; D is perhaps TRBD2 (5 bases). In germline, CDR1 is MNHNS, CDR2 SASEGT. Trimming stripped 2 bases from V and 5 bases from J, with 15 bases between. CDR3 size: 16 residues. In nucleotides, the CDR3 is TGTGCCAGCAGTGAACGGGAAAGCAGAGGGACCGGGGAGCTGTTTTTT. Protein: CASSERESRGTGELFF.

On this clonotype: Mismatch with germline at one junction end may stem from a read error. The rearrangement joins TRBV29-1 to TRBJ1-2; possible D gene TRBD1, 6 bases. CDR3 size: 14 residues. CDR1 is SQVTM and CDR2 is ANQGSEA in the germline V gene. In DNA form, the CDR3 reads TGCAGCGTCCTCCCTGACTGGGACATGAATGGTTACACCTTC. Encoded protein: CSVLPDWDMNGYTF. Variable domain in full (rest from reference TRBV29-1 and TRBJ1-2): SAVISQKPSRDICQRGTSLTIQCQVDSQVTMMFWYRQQPGQSLTLIATANQGSEATYESGFVIDKFPISRPNLTFSTLTVSNMSPEDSSIYLCSVLPDWDMNGYTFGSGTRLTVV.

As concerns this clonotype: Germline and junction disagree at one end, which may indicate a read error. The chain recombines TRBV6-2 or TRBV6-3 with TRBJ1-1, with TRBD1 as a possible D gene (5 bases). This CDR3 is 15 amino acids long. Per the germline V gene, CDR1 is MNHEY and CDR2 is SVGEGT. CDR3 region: CACSLGLGRNTEAFF. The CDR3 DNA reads TGTGCCTGCAGTTTGGGCCTGGGGCGTAACACTGAAGCTTTCTTT.

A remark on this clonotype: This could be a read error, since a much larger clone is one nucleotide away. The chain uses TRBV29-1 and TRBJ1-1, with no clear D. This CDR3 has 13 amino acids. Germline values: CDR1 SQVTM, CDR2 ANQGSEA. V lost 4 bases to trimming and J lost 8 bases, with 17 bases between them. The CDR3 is CSVGRWGSGEAFF. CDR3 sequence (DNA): TGCAGCGTTGGTCGGTGGGGAAGCGGGGAAGCTTTCTTT.

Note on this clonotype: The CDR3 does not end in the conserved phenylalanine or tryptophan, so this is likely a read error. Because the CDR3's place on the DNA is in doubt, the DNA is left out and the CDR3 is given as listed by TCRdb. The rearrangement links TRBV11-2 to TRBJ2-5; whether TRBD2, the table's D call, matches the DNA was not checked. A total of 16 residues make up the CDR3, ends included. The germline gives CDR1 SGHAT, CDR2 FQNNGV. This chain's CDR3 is CARSLNSGRSQETQYL.

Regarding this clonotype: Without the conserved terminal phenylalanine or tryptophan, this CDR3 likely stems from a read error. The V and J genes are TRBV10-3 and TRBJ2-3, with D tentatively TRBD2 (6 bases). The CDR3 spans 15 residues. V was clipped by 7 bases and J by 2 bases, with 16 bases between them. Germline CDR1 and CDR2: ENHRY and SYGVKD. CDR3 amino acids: CAINRRGSTTDTQYL. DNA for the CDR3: TGTGCCATCAACCGGAGGGGATCGACCACAGATACGCAGTATCTT.

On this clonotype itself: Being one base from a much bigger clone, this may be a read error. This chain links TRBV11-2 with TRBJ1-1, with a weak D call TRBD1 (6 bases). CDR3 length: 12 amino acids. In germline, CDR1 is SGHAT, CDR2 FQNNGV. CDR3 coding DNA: TGTGCCAACAGCTTAGATCAGGGGGAAGCTTTCTTT. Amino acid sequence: CANSLDQGEAFF. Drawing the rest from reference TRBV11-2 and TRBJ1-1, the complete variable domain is EAGVAQSPRYKIIEKRQSVAFWCNPISGHATLYWYQQILGQGPKLLIQFQNNGVVDDSQLPKDRFSAERLKGVDSTLKIQPAKLEDSAVYLCANSLDQGEAFFGQGTRLTVV.

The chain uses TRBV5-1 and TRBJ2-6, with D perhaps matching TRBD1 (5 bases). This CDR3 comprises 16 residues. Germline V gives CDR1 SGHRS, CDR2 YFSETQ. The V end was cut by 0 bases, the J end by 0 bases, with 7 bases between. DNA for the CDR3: TGCGCCAGCAGCTTGGCCAGGGTCTCTGGGGCCAACGTCCTGACTTTC. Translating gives CASSLARVSGANVLTF.